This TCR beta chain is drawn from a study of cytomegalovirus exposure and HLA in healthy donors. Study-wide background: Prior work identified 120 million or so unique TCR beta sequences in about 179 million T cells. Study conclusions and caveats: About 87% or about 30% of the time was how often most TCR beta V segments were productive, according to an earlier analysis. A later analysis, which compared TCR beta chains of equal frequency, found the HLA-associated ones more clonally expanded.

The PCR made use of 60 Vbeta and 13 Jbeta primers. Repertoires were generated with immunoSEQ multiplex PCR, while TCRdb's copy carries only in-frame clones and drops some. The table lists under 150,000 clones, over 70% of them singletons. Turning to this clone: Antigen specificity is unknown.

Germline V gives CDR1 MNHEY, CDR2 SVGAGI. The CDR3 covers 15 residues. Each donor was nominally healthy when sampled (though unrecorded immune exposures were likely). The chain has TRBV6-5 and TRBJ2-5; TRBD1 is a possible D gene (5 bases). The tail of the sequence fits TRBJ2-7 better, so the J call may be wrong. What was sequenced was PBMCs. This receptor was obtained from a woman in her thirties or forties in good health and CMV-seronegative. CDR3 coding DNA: TGTGCCAGCAGTCGCGCAGGGAATATCTTAGACGAGCAGTACTTC. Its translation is CASSRAGNILDEQYF.